The clone carrying this T cell receptor beta chain was recorded at least ten times. The target antigen is unknown. This sample was included in a study of read filtering for tumor transcriptome and immune sequencing. Molecular barcoded adaptors covering alpha/delta and beta/gamma chains were used on approximately 440 ng RNA. TCRdb recomputed calls from the reads with MiXCR, one row per CDR3 protein. The table lists about 86,000 distinct CDR3 sequences, about 12% of them singletons. General study results and limits: Single-read clonotypes: roughly 81% of IR-seq clonotypes (approximately 4% of reads), 65% to 75% of RNA-seq clonotypes (less than 50% of reads). This fraction held mixed bone marrow immune cells after CD138-negative sorting.

Germline V CDR1 and CDR2: SGHTA, FQGNSA. V lost 9 bases and J lost 7; bases outside the gene matches: 20. This CDR3 has 16 amino acids. The V gene is TRBV7-2, the J gene TRBJ2-7, with 8 bases lining up with TRBD1. The sequenced material came from a population of CD138-negative cells sorted from bone marrow. The receptor was isolated from a donor aged 40 or older with multiple myeloma. CDR3: CARIKVGTGPGVEQYF. CDR3 sequence (DNA): TGTGCCAGGATTAAGGTGGGGACAGGCCCGGGGGTTGAGCAGTACTTC.